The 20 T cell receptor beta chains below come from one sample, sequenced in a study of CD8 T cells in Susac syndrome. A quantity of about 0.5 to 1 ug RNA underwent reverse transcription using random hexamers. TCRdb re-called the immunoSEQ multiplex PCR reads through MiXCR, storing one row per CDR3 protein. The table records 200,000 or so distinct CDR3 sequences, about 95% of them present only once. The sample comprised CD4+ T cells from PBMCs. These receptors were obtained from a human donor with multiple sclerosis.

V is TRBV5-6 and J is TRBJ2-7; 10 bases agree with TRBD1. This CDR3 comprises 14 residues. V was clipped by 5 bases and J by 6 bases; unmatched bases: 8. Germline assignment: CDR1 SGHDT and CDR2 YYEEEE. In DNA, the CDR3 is TGTGCCAGCAGTCATCCCCGGGACAGGGGCGAGCAGTACTTC. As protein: CASSHPRDRGEQYF.

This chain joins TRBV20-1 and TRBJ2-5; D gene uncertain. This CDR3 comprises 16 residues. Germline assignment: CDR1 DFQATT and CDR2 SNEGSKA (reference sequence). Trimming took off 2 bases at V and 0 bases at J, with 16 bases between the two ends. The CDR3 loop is CSARSLGTPNQETQYF. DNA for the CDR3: TGCAGTGCTAGATCCCTCGGAACACCGAACCAAGAGACCCAGTACTTC.

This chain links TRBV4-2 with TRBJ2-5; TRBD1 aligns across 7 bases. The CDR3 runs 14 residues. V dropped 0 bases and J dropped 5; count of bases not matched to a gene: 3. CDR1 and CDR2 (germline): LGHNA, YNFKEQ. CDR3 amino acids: CASSQDDRAETQYF. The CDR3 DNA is TGTGCCAGCAGCCAAGACGACAGGGCGGAGACCCAGTACTTC.

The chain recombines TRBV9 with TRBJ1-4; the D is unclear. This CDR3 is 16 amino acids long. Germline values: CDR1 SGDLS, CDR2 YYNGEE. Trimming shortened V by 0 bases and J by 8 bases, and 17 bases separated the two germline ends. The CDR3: CASSVAGLAVGEKLFF. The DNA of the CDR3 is TGTGCCAGCAGCGTAGCTGGGCTTGCCGTGGGCGAAAAACTGTTTTTT.

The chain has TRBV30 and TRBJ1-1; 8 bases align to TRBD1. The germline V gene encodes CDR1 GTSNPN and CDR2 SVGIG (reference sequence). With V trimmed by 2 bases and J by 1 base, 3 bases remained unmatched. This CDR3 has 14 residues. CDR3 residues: CAWSSGQGNTEAFF. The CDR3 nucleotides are TGTGCCTGGAGTTCTGGACAGGGGAACACTGAAGCTTTCTTT.

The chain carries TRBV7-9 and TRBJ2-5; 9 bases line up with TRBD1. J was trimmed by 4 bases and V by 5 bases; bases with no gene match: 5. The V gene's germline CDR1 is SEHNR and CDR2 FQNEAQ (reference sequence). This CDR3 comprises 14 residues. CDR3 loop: CASSPGQGSETQYF. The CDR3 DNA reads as TGTGCCAGCAGCCCCGGACAGGGGTCAGAGACCCAGTACTTC.

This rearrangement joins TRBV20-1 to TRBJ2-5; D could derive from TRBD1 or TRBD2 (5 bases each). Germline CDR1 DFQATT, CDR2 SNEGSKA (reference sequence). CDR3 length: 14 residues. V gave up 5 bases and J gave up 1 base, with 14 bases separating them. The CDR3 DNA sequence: TGCAGTGCTCTGCCCTGGGACGGCCAAGAGACCCAGTACTTC. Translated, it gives CSALPWDGQETQYF.

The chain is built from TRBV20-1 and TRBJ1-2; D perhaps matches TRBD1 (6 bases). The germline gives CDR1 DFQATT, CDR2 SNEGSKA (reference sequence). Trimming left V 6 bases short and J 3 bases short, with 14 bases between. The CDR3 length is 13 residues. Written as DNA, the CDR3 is TGCAGTGCCCCGGTAGGGGGAGACTATGGCTACACCTTC. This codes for CSAPVGGDYGYTF.

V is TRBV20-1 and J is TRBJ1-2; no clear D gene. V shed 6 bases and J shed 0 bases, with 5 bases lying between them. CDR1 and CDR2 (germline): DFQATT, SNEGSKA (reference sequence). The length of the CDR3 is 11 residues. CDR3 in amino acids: CSAIANYGYTF. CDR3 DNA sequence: TGCAGTGCGATAGCTAACTATGGCTACACCTTC.

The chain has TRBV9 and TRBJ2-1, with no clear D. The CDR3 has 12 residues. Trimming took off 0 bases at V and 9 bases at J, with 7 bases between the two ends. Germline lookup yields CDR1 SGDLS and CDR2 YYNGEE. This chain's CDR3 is CASSVVMGEQFF. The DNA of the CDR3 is TGTGCCAGCAGCGTAGTGATGGGTGAGCAGTTCTTC.

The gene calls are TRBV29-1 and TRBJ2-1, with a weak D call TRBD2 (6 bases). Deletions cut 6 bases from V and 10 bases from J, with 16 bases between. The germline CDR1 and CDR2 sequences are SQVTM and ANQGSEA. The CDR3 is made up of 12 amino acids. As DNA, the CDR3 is TGCAGCGTCCGGGACTGGGGGATCGAGCAGTTCTTC. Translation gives CSVRDWGIEQFF.

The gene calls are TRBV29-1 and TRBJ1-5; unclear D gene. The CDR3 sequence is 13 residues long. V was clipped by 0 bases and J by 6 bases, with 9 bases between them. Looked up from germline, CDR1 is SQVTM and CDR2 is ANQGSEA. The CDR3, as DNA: TGCAGCGTTGAAGATCAGGCGGGTCAGCCCCAGCATTTT. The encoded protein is CSVEDQAGQPQHF. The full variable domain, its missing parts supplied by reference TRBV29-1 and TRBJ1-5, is SAVISQKPSRDICQRGTSLTIQCQVDSQVTMMFWYRQQPGQSLTLIATANQGSEATYESGFVIDKFPISRPNLTFSTLTVSNMSPEDSSIYLCSVEDQAGQPQHFGDGTRLSIL.

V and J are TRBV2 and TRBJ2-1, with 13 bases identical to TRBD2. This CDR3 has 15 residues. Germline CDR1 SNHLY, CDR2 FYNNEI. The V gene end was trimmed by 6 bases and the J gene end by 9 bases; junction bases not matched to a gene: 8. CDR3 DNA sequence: TGTGCCAGCAGGGGACTAGCGGGGAGGGAGGGTGAGCAGTTCTTC. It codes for CASRGLAGREGEQFF.

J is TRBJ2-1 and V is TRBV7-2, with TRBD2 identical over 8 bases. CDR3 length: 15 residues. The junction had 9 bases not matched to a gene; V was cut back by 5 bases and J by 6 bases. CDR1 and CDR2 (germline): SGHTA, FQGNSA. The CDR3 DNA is TGTGCCAGCAGCCCTCGGACTAGCCCCAGCAATGAGCAGTTCTTC. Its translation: CASSPRTSPSNEQFF.

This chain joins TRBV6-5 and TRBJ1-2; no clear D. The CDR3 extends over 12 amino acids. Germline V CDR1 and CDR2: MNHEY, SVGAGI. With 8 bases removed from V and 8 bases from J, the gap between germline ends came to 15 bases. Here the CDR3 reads CASGLQPGGYTF. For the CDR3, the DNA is TGTGCCAGCGGACTCCAGCCGGGGGGCTACACCTTC.

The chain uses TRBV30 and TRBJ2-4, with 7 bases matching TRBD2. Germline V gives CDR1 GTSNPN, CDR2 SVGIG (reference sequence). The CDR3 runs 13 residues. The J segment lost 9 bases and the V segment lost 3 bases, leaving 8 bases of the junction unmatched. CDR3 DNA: TGTGCCTGGAGCGGTGGACTAGATGCCATTCAGTACTTC. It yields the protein CAWSGGLDAIQYF. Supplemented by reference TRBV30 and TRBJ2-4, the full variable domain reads SQTIHQWPATLVQPVGSPLSLECTVEGTSNPNLYWYRQAAGRGLQLLFYSVGIGQISSEVPQNLSASRPQDRQFILSSKKLLLSDSGFYLCAWSGGLDAIQYFGAGTRLSVL.

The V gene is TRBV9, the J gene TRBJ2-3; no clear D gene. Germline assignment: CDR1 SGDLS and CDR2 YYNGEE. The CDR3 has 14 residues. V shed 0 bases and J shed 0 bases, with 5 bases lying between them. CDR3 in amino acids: CASSVAASTDTQYF. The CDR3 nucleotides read TGTGCCAGCAGCGTAGCAGCTAGCACAGATACGCAGTATTTT.

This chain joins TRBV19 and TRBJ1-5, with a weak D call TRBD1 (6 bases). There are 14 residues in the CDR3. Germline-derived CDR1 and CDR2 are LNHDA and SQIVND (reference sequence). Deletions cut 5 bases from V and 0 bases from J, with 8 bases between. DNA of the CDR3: TGTGCCAGTAGTGTACAGGGTAGCAATCAGCCCCAGCATTTT. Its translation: CASSVQGSNQPQHF.

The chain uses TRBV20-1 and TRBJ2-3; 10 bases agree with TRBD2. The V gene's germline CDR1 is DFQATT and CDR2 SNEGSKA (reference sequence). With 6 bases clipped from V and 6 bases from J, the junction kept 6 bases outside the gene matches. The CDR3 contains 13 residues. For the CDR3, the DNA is TGCAGTGCAAGCCTAGCGGGAGTCGATACGCAGTATTTT. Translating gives CSASLAGVDTQYF.

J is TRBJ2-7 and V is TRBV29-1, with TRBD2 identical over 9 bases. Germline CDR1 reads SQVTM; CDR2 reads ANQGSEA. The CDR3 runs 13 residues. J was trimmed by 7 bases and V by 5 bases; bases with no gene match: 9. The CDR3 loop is CSVLAGSTWEQYF. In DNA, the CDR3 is TGCAGCGTTCTAGCGGGGTCTACCTGGGAGCAGTACTTC.